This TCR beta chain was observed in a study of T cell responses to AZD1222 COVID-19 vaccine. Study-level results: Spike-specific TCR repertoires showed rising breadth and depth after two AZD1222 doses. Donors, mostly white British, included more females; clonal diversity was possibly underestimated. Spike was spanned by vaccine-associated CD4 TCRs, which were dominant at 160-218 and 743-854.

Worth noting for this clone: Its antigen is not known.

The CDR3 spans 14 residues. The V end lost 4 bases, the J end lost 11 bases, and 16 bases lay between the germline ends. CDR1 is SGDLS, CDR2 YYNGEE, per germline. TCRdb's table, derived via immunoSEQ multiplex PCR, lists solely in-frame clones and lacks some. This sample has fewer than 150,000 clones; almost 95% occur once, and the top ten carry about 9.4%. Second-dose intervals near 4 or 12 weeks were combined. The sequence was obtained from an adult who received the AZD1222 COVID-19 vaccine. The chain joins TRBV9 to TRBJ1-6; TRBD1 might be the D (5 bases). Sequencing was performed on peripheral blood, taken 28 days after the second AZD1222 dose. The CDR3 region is CASSPRGGEAPLHF. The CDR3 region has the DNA TGTGCCAGCAGCCCCCGGGGGGGGGAGGCACCCCTCCACTTT. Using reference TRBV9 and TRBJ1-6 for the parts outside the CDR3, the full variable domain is DSGVTQTPKHLITATGQRVTLRCSPRSGDLSVYWYQQSLDQGLQFLIQYYNGEERAKGNILERFSAQQFPDLHSELNLSSLELGDSALYFCASSPRGGEAPLHFGNGTRLTVT.